This T cell receptor (beta chain) came from a study of cytomegalovirus exposure and HLA in healthy donors. Study in general: Of all 400 or so donors who were genotyped, roughly 81% belonged to the Caucasian-associated ancestry cluster. The study's findings and limits: Several of the most significant clusters were apparently associated with common viral pathogens in a later analysis.

PCR employed 60 Vbeta and 13 Jbeta primers. Sequencing was performed with immunoSEQ multiplex PCR; in TCRdb, only in-frame clones are kept and a portion is missing. The table records a few hundred thousand clones, roughly 80% of them present only once. This clone was picked up a small number of times. Its antigen is undetermined. Germline V gene lookup returns CDR1 MNHEY and CDR2 SVGAGI. Trimming removed 0 bases at V and 0 bases at J, with 6 bases between. The CDR3 length is 16 residues. The sequenced material came from PBMCs. This sequence originates from a girl between 10 and 17 years old in good health and CMV-seronegative. The rearrangement joins TRBV6-5 to TRBJ2-6, with unresolved D. DNA for the CDR3: TGTGCCAGCAGTTACTCTCATCCCTCTGGGGCCAACGTCCTGACTTTC. Protein product: CASSYSHPSGANVLTF.